The subject of this entry is one TCR beta chain. What it binds is not known. This sample was included in a study of cytomegalovirus exposure and HLA in healthy donors. Study overall: There were tens of millions of unique TCRs (from HLA-typed donors) in an early data release.

Whole-study results and caveats: Published work reported that the classifier diagnosed cytomegalovirus status with high specificity and sensitivity.

In the PCR, 60 Vbeta and 13 Jbeta primers were used. Clones were sequenced by immunoSEQ multiplex PCR, and TCRdb holds only the in-frame ones, with some missing. The sample has 200,000 or so clones; around 85% are singletons. Sequencing was carried out using PBMCs. This sequence originates from a girl between 2 and 10 years old in good health and CMV-seronegative.

CDR3 region: CASRRQGVNTEAFF. DNA for the CDR3: TGTGCCAGCAGACGACAGGGTGTTAACACTGAAGCTTTCTTT. This sequence joins TRBV7-9 and TRBJ1-1, with 7 positions matching TRBD1. CDR3 length: 14 residues. The V gene's germline CDR1 is SEHNR and CDR2 FQNEAQ (reference sequence). V gave up 6 bases and J gave up 2 bases; unmatched junction bases: 6.